Listed here are 4 T cell receptor beta chains from one sample, sequenced in a study of cytomegalovirus exposure and HLA in healthy donors. Use of 60 Vbeta and 13 Jbeta primers characterized the PCR. TCRdb's copy holds only in-frame clones and misses some; the assay was immunoSEQ multiplex PCR. The sample lists about 180,000 clones, around 84% occurring once. The sample taken for sequencing was PBMCs. All receptors derive from a girl aged 2 to 10 in good health and CMV-seropositive.

The genes are TRBV10-1 and TRBJ2-2; 7 bases match TRBD2. Germline V gene data show CDR1 as WNHNN and CDR2 as SYGVQD (reference sequence). The CDR3 totals 16 residues. With V trimmed by 0 bases and J by 6 bases, 7 bases remained unmatched. CDR3 nucleotides: TGCGCCAGCAGTGAGTCTCGGGGAGGGGTAGCCGGGGAGCTGTTTTTT. It specifies CASSESRGGVAGELFF.

In this sample, this clone turned up a few times. The chain employs TRBV6-1 and TRBJ1-1, with D unresolved. The germline V gene has CDR1 MNHNS and CDR2 SASEGT. The V end lost 3 bases, the J end lost 6 bases, and 11 bases lay between the germline ends. The CDR3 runs to 13 residues. CDR3 sequence (DNA): TGTGCCAGCAGTGAGCTAACGGGAGCTGAAGCTTTCTTT. It specifies CASSELTGAEAFF.

The chain employs TRBV5-1 and TRBJ1-6, with 11 bases that match TRBD1. CDR1 and CDR2 (germline): SGHRS, YFSETQ. The length of the CDR3 is 17 residues. With 0 bases clipped from V and 7 bases from J, the junction kept 6 bases outside the gene matches. CDR3 residues: CASSLGTGGRQNSPLHF. The CDR3 DNA reads TGCGCCAGCAGCTTGGGGACAGGGGGCAGGCAAAATTCACCCCTCCACTTT.

V is TRBV6-6 and J is TRBJ2-3, with D tentatively TRBD2 (6 bases). The CDR3 spans 13 residues. With 2 bases removed from V and 6 bases from J, the gap between germline ends came to 9 bases. Germline V CDR1 and CDR2: MNHNY, SVGAGI (reference sequence). The CDR3 sequence is CASSYNAGDTQYF. CDR3 nucleotides: TGTGCCAGCAGTTACAACGCGGGGGATACGCAGTATTTT.